This TCR beta chain was obtained from a study of blood T cells in healthy people across ages. Study-level background: About one barcoded beta molecule per two T cells was the capture yield of template switching. The study, taken as a whole, reports: Bulk PBMC profiling left naive and antigen-experienced comparisons inconclusive.

The germline V gene has CDR1 ENHRY and CDR2 SYGVKD. The CDR3 totals 16 residues. Trimming took 2 bases from V and 2 from J; bases not matched to a gene: 1. This clonotype was detected ten times or more. Antigen specificity is unknown. Then a second PCR, running roughly 7 to 11 cycles, was carried out with a sample-barcoded 5' primer and a J-beta primer mix. Using its own MiXCR run on the 5' RACE reads, TCRdb lists one record per CDR3 protein. The data show over a million distinct CDR3 sequences, around two fifths seen once. Investigators took ten milliliters of peripheral blood from every donor. The sequence was collected from a woman younger than 30 in good health. Sequencing input: blood. This chain links TRBV10-3 with TRBJ2-3; 13 nucleotides agree with TRBD2. The DNA for the CDR3 is TGTGCCATCAGTGAGGGACTAGCGGGGGCCACAGATACGCAGTATTTT. Translating it yields CAISEGLAGATDTQYF.